The clone carrying this T cell receptor (beta chain) was found a few times. Its matching antigen is unknown. The germline V gene has CDR1 LGHNA and CDR2 YSLEER. V lost 3 bases and J lost 1, with 22 bases in between. This CDR3 contains 18 residues. The sample originates from a study of T-cell memory formation after mild COVID-19. Across the study: Clusters were largely donor specific. Broader study findings: CD4/CD8 balance characterized clones contracting day 15 to 85, and CD4+ skew characterized later expanders. That cross-reactive memory joined was suggested by some responding clones appearing in pre-infection memory.

One entry per CDR3 protein, called by TCRdb with MiXCR from the 5' RACE reads. The sample shows fewer than 550,000 distinct CDR3 sequences, approximately 20% of them seen only once. The chain couples TRBV4-3 to TRBJ2-7; D gene uncertain. The origin of this receptor is an adult woman who had mild COVID-19 (a few samples of this study predate the infection). Cell type and time point are not known. The sample comprised PBMCs or a T cell subset sorted from them (not recorded which). CDR3 sequence (DNA): TGCGCCAGCAGCCACTCTTCGAACACGGCCGCCTTATCCTACGAGCAGTACTTC. The encoded protein is CASSHSSNTAALSYEQYF.